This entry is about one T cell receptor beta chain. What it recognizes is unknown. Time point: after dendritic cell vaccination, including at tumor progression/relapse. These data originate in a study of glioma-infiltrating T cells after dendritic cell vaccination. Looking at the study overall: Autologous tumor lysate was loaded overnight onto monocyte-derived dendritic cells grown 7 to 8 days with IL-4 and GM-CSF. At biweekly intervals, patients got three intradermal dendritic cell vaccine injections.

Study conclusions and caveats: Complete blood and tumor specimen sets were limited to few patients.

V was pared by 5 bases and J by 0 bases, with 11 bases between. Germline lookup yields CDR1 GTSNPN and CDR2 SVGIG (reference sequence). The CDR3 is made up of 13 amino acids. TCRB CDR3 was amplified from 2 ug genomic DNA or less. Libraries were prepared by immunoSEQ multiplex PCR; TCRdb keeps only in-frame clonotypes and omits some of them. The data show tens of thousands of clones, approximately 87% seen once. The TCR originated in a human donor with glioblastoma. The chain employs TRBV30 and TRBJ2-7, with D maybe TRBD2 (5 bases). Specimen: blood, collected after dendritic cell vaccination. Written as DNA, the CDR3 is TGTGCCTGGGGATCGGAGGTCTCCTACGAGCAGTACTTC. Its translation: CAWGSEVSYEQYF.